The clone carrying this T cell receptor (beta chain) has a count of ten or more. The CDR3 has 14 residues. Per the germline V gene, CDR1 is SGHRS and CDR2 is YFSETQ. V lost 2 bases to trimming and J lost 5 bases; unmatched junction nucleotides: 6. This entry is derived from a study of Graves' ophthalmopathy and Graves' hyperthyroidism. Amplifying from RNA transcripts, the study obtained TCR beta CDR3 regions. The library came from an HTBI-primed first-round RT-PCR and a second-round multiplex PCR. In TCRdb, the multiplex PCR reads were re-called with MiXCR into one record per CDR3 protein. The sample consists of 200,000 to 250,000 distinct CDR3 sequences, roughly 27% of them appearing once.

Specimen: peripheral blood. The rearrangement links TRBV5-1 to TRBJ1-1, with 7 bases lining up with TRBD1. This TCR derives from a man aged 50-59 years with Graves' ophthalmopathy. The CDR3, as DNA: TGCGCCAGCAGCTTTGAGGGACAGAGGACTGAAGCTTTCTTT. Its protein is CASSFEGQRTEAFF.